Sequencing of this TCR beta chain was carried out in a study of blood T cell repertoires in COVID-19. The germline V gene has CDR1 MNHEY and CDR2 SMNVEV (reference sequence). V gave up 5 bases and J gave up 3 bases, with 13 bases separating them. The CDR3 is 15 amino acids. Original handling: Researchers report that nucleated cell counts were estimated from reference gene primer amplification. Sequenced by immunoSEQ multiplex PCR; TCRdb stores in-frame clones only, minus some. V and J calls and clone size follow that table, whereas D and trimming were derived from the DNA. The sample has fewer than 300,000 clones; approximately 89% are singletons.

The sample comprised peripheral blood. The clonotype originates from a woman aged 30 to 39 with COVID-19, enrolled during active disease. The chain couples TRBV27 to TRBJ1-4; D is perhaps TRBD1 (6 bases). The CDR3: CASSPLQGPNEKLFF. The CDR3 DNA reads as TGTGCCAGCAGTCCTCTACAGGGCCCTAATGAAAAACTGTTTTTT.